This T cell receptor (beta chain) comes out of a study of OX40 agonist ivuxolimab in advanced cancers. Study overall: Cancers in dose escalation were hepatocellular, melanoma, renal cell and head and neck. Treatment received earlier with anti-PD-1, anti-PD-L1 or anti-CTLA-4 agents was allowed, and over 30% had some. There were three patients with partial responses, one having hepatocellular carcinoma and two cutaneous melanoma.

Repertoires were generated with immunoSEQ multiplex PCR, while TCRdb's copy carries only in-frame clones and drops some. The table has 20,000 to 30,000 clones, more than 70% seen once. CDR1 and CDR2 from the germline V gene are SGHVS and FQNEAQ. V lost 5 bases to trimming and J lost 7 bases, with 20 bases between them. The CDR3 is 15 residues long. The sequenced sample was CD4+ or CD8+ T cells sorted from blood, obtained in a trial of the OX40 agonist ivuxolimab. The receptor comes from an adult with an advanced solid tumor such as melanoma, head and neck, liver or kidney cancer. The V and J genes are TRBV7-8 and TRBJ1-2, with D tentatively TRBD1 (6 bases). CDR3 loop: CASSPLGGAQTGYTF. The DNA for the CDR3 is TGTGCCAGCAGCCCTTTGGGGGGGGCGCAGACTGGCTACACCTTC.